These 25 T cell receptor beta chains came from one sample sequenced in a study of blood T cells in healthy people across ages. Combining a sample-barcoded 5' primer with a J-beta primer mix, a second PCR ran for roughly 6 to 12 cycles. TCRdb re-derived calls from the 5' RACE reads in MiXCR, one entry per CDR3 protein. In the table there are approximately 780,000 distinct CDR3 sequences, roughly 26% of which are singletons. Separately, the same data were catalogued under a study of T cells of mothers and their children.

The sample was blood. These receptors all stem from a boy aged 5-17 years in good health.

This clonotype was counted only a few times. J is TRBJ2-5 and V is TRBV10-2; tentatively, D is TRBD1 (6 bases). The length of the CDR3 is 13 residues. The V end lost 6 bases, the J end lost 5 bases, and 13 bases lay between the germline ends. Germline lookup yields CDR1 WSHSY and CDR2 SAAADI. The CDR3 reads CASSISGAETQYF. CDR3 DNA sequence: TGCGCCAGCAGCATCTCAGGGGCGGAGACCCAGTACTTC.

There are a few counts of this clonotype. J is TRBJ1-4 and V is TRBV4-1; the match to TRBD1 covers 8 bases. There are 17 residues in the CDR3. Looked up from germline, CDR1 is MGHRA and CDR2 is YSYEKL. The trim removed 10 bases at V and 0 bases at J, leaving 13 bases unmatched. The CDR3 DNA follows: TGCGCCACCCAGGACAGGGAAGGAGAAGCAACTAATGAAAAACTGTTTTTT. Protein: CATQDREGEATNEKLFF.

J is TRBJ2-7 and V is TRBV14; no definite D call. Trimming removed 0 bases from V and 2 bases from J, with 11 bases in between. CDR1 is SGHDN and CDR2 is FVKESK in the germline V gene. This CDR3 is built from 15 residues. CDR3 sequence: CASSQEWGQAYEQYF. DNA for the CDR3: TGTGCCAGCAGCCAAGAATGGGGTCAGGCCTACGAGCAGTACTTC. The whole variable domain, remainder taken from reference TRBV14 and TRBJ2-7, is EAGVTQFPSHSVIEKGQTVTLRCDPISGHDNLYWYRRVMGKEIKFLLHFVKESKQDESGMPNNRFLAERTGGTYSTLKVQPAELEDSGVYFCASSQEWGQAYEQYFGPGTRLTVT.

The CDR3 sequence is CSAQTLQETQYF. CDR3 bases: TGCAGTGCTCAGACATTACAAGAGACCCAGTACTTC. This rearrangement joins TRBV20-1 to TRBJ2-5; D gene unclear. V shed 5 bases and J shed 2 bases, with 9 bases lying between them. The CDR3 totals 12 residues. Germline loops: CDR1 DFQATT, CDR2 SNEGSKA (reference sequence).

This clonotype was observed a few times. In DNA, the CDR3 is TGCGCCAGCAGCCAAGAAGGGACAGGGGCGGACGAGCAGTACTTC. Amino acids: CASSQEGTGADEQYF. The V and J genes are TRBV4-1 and TRBJ2-7; TRBD1 agrees at 10 bases. The CDR3 is made up of 15 amino acids. Losses at the gene ends were 0 bases for V and 5 bases for J; bases not matched to a gene: 4. Germline lookup yields CDR1 MGHRA and CDR2 YSYEKL.

This clonotype has only a few counts. This chain connects TRBV27 to TRBJ2-7, with D perhaps being TRBD1 or TRBD2 (6 bases each). The CDR3 loop spans 15 amino acids. Germline-derived CDR1 and CDR2 are MNHEY and SMNVEV (reference sequence). V was pared by 5 bases and J by 7 bases, with 21 bases between. This CDR3 reads CASSARTGALGEQYF. In DNA, the CDR3 is TGTGCCAGCAGTGCCAGGACGGGGGCTCTGGGGGAGCAGTACTTC.

This clonotype came up a few times. The chain recombines TRBV9 with TRBJ2-3, with 12 nucleotides matching TRBD2. Germline-derived CDR1 and CDR2 are SGDLS and YYNGEE. The CDR3 spans 20 residues. Trimming took 3 bases from V and 1 from J; bases not matched to a gene: 15. The CDR3 DNA follows: TGTGCCAGCAGCGGTCCTACTACTAGCGGGGGGCTCCACCGCACAGATACGCAGTATTTT. Amino acid sequence: CASSGPTTSGGLHRTDTQYF.

This clonotype was observed a handful of times. V and J are TRBV27 and TRBJ2-5, with TRBD2 matching 10 bases. Near its end, the DNA agrees better with TRBJ2-7, so the J call may be wrong. CDR3 length equals 14 residues. The V gene's germline CDR1 is MNHEY and CDR2 SMNVEV (reference sequence). The CDR3 nucleotides read TGTGCCAGCAGTCCTAGCGGGAGATACTACGAGCAGTACTTC. This codes for CASSPSGRYYEQYF.

This clonotype was observed a handful of times. V gene TRBV10-3 combines with J gene TRBJ2-5; 14 bases are shared with TRBD2. This CDR3 has 14 amino acids. After removal of 8 bases from V and 3 bases from J, the junction contained 2 bases not matched to a gene. CDR1 and CDR2 from the germline V gene are ENHRY and SYGVKD. The CDR3 loop is CAIATSGGEETQYF. The DNA for the CDR3 is TGTGCCATCGCGACTAGCGGGGGGGAAGAGACCCAGTACTTC.

This clonotype was observed a handful of times. One end of the junction varies from germline; a read error may be responsible. The gene calls are TRBV7-9 and TRBJ2-5; the match to TRBD1 covers 9 bases. Germline CDR1 and CDR2: SEHNR and FQNEAQ (reference sequence). The CDR3 has 13 residues. CDR3 residues: CASSLITGTGSFF. CDR3 bases: TGTGCCAGCAGCTTAATAACCGGGACAGGGAGTTTCTTC.

The chain links TRBV20-1 to TRBJ2-3; 8 nucleotides match TRBD2. Germline assignment: CDR1 DFQATT and CDR2 SNEGSKA (reference sequence). The length of the CDR3 is 15 residues. J was trimmed by 3 bases and V by 3 bases; bases with no gene match: 8. The CDR3 region has the DNA TGCAGTGCTAGCGTTAGCGGGGCCTCGACAGATACGCAGTATTTT. Its protein is CSASVSGASTDTQYF.

The gene calls are TRBV18 and TRBJ2-6; no firm D call. V was cut by 6 bases and J by 0 bases, with 9 bases left in between. The CDR3 sequence is 15 residues long. Per the germline V gene, CDR1 is KGHSH and CDR2 is LQKENI. CDR3 amino acids: CASSTEFSGANVLTF. DNA for the CDR3: TGTGCCAGCTCGACGGAATTCTCTGGGGCCAACGTCCTGACTTTC.

V usage is TRBV7-6 and J usage is TRBJ2-1; maybe TRBD2 (6 bases). This CDR3 is built from 14 residues. V lost 5 bases to trimming and J lost 8 bases, with 16 bases between them. Germline CDR1 reads SGHVS; CDR2 reads FNYEAQ. This chain's CDR3 is CASSLLASRDEQFF. For the CDR3, the DNA is TGTGCCAGCAGCCTGCTAGCGAGTAGGGATGAGCAGTTCTTC.

This rearrangement joins TRBV20-1 to TRBJ2-7, with TRBD1 matching over 7 bases. CDR3 length equals 17 residues. With V trimmed by 4 bases and J by 2 bases, 17 bases remained unmatched. CDR1 DFQATT and CDR2 SNEGSKA come from the germline V gene (reference sequence). The CDR3 region has the DNA TGCAGTGCTACCCCGGACAGGAATATCCTTATTCCCTACGAGCAGTACTTC. This gives the protein CSATPDRNILIPYEQYF.

The chain has TRBV12-3 or TRBV12-4 and TRBJ1-2; tentatively, D is TRBD1 (6 bases). The CDR3 sequence is 12 residues long. Trimming took off 5 bases at V and 7 bases at J, with 11 bases between the two ends. Here the CDR3 DNA reads TGTGCCAGCAGTCCTACAGGGCCTGGCTACACCTTC. It is translated as CASSPTGPGYTF.

This clonotype was picked up a small number of times. The chain has TRBV6-1 and TRBJ2-2; TRBD1 or TRBD2 may be the D gene (6 bases each). Germline CDR1 and CDR2: MNHNS and SASEGT. The CDR3 is 17 amino acids. The V gene lost 10 bases and the J gene lost 1 base, with 22 bases spanning the gap. The CDR3 nucleotides read TGTGCCACCTTAAGGGGCAGGGGAGGATGGAACACCGGGGAGCTGTTTTTT. Its translation is CATLRGRGGWNTGELFF.

This clonotype was picked up a small number of times. The junction departs from germline at one end; a sequencing error may be responsible. This chain connects TRBV10-3 to TRBJ1-4; 8 nucleotides agree with TRBD1. CDR1 is ENHRY and CDR2 is SYGVKD in the germline V gene. The CDR3 length is 13 residues. CDR3 amino acids: CAISPGTGEKLSF. CDR3 nucleotide sequence: TGTGCCATCAGTCCCGGGACAGGCGAAAAACTGTCTTTT.

This clonotype was detected a few times. The V call is TRBV9, the J call TRBJ2-3; D not certain. This CDR3 spans 13 amino acids. Germline CDR1 and CDR2: SGDLS and YYNGEE. V dropped 0 bases and J dropped 6 bases, with 8 bases sitting between them. CDR3 amino acids: CASSVVTRDTQYF. CDR3 coding DNA: TGTGCCAGCAGCGTAGTCACCCGCGATACGCAGTATTTT.

CDR3: CASRTTGYETQYF. For the CDR3, the DNA is TGTGCCAGCAGAACGACAGGGTACGAGACCCAGTACTTC. The chain uses TRBV12-3 or TRBV12-4 and TRBJ2-5, with 7 bases identical to TRBD1. V trimming: 6 bases; J trimming: 5 bases; junction bases outside the gene matches: 6. This CDR3 is 13 amino acids long.

In this sample, this clonotype turned up a few times. V and J are TRBV10-3 and TRBJ2-7; either TRBD1 or TRBD2 may supply D (5 bases each). The germline gives CDR1 ENHRY, CDR2 SYGVKD. There are 14 residues in the CDR3. The V gene lost 5 bases and the J gene lost 3 bases, with 14 bases spanning the gap. The DNA for the CDR3 is TGTGCCATCAGTAAGACAGAGAGGGACTACGAGCAGTACTTC. This encodes CAISKTERDYEQYF.

This clonotype was picked up a small number of times. V usage is TRBV29-1 and J usage is TRBJ1-5; 10 nucleotides align to TRBD1. CDR1 is SQVTM, CDR2 ANQGSEA, per germline. Unmatched junction bases numbered 10, after V lost 7 bases and J lost 4 bases. This CDR3 contains 15 residues. The CDR3 sequence: CSALAGQGQNQPQHF. CDR3 in DNA: TGCAGCGCTTTAGCGGGACAGGGGCAGAATCAGCCCCAGCATTTT. The whole variable domain, filled in from reference TRBV29-1 and TRBJ1-5, reads SAVISQKPSRDICQRGTSLTIQCQVDSQVTMMFWYRQQPGQSLTLIATANQGSEATYESGFVIDKFPISRPNLTFSTLTVSNMSPEDSSIYLCSALAGQGQNQPQHFGDGTRLSIL.

This clonotype was detected a few times. This chain links TRBV11-2 with TRBJ2-5; TRBD2 matches 10 bases. Trimming at V came to 5 bases and at J to 5 bases, leaving 8 bases not matched to a gene. The CDR3 is 15 amino acids. The germline V gene encodes CDR1 SGHAT and CDR2 FQNNGV. This CDR3 reads CASSRGGLARETQYF. CDR3 nucleotide sequence: TGTGCCAGCAGCCGAGGGGGACTAGCGAGGGAGACCCAGTACTTC.

As regards this clonotype: The junction departs from the called germline gene at one end, perhaps through a read error. The chain has TRBV9 and TRBJ2-3; 11 bases fit TRBD2. This CDR3 has 18 residues. In germline, CDR1 is SGDLS, CDR2 YYNGEE. CDR3 in amino acids: CASGVAGTSGGLGDTQYF. The CDR3 nucleotides read TGTGCCAGCGGCGTAGCAGGTACTAGCGGGGGCCTTGGGGATACGCAGTATTTT.

CDR3 DNA: TGTGCCAGCAGCCAAGAGGTATCGCCCCTCGGCGAGCAGTACTTC. Its translation is CASSQEVSPLGEQYF. The chain has TRBV3-1 and TRBJ2-7; D gene uncertain. This CDR3 has 15 residues. Deletions cut 0 bases from V and 6 bases from J, with 15 bases between. CDR1 and CDR2 from the germline V gene are LGHDT and YNNKEL (reference sequence).

In its sample, this clonotype was seen a few times. V and J are TRBV29-1 and TRBJ1-1; D unresolved. CDR3 size: 13 residues. The germline CDR1 and CDR2 sequences are SQVTM and ANQGSEA. V was clipped by 1 base and J by 5 bases, with 11 bases between them. CDR3 protein: CSVEGRMRTEAFF. Here the CDR3 DNA reads TGCAGCGTTGAAGGGAGGATGAGAACTGAAGCTTTCTTT.